Listed below are T cell receptor beta chains from one sample, sequenced in a study of T cell responses to AZD1222 COVID-19 vaccine. TCRdb keeps only in-frame clones here, not all; method: immunoSEQ multiplex PCR. This repertoire shows about 150,000 clones, 88% found once; its top ten account for less than 3.5%. The sequencing here drew on peripheral blood, taken on day 0 of AZD1222 vaccination. The receptors shown here come from an adult in good health. Each CDR3 is given with its conserved first and last residue. D genes are given only for firm matches. Expanded clones get a size class; other rows say once, few or many, or leave the size out.

D gene	V gene	clone size	J gene	CDR3 protein	CDR3 DNA
TRBD1	TRBV5-1	few	TRBJ2-1	CASGTGNENEQFF	TGCGCCAGCGGGACAGGGAACGAGAATGAGCAGTTCTTC
-	TRBV7-9	-	TRBJ1-2	CASSFRVGYGYTF	TGTGCCAGCAGCTTCAGGGTCGGCTATGGCTACACCTTC
-	TRBV3-1/TRBV3-2	-	TRBJ1-4	CASSQGRIEKLFF	TGTGCCAGCAGCCAGGGCCGGATTGAAAAACTGTTTTTT
-	TRBV5-4	-	TRBJ2-1	CASSPGPGFYNEQFF	TGTGCCAGCAGCCCCGGCCCTGGGTTCTACAATGAGCAGTTCTTC
-	TRBV12-3/TRBV12-4	-	TRBJ1-2	CASSLDRLYGYTF	TGTGCCAGCAGTTTAGACAGATTATATGGCTACACCTTC
-	TRBV15	-	TRBJ1-5	CATSPPPRGTGGQPQHF	TGTGCCACCAGCCCCCCCCCTAGAGGGACCGGGGGCCAGCCCCAGCATTTT
-	TRBV28	-	TRBJ1-5	CASSLGAGGDQPQHF	TGTGCCAGCAGTTTAGGCGCGGGAGGGGATCAGCCCCAGCATTTT
TRBD1	TRBV10-3	-	TRBJ2-2	CAIRQPGQGNTGELFF	TGTGCCATCAGACAACCGGGACAGGGAAACACCGGGGAGCTGTTTTTT
-	TRBV3-1/TRBV3-2	-	TRBJ2-1	CASSQPLTRGYNEQFF	TGTGCCAGCAGCCAGCCTCTGACTAGAGGGTACAATGAGCAGTTCTTC
-	TRBV6-6	-	TRBJ1-3	CASRADGGNTIYF	TGTGCCAGCAGGGCGGATGGTGGAAACACCATATATTTT
TRBD2	TRBV7-2	-	TRBJ2-2	CASETGTSGKLGELFF	TGTGCCAGCGAAACAGGGACTAGCGGGAAGCTCGGGGAGCTGTTTTTT
-	TRBV6-2/TRBV6-3	-	TRBJ1-5	CASSYRNSNQPQHF	TGTGCCAGCAGTTACAGGAATAGCAATCAGCCCCAGCATTTT
-	TRBV7-2	-	TRBJ1-1	CASTQMGKTEAFF	TGTGCCAGCACCCAGATGGGGAAGACTGAAGCTTTCTTT
TRBD2	TRBV5-4	-	TRBJ2-4	CASSLEGAGGQNIQYF	TGTGCCAGCAGCCTCGAAGGAGCGGGGGGGCAGAACATTCAGTACTTC
TRBD1	TRBV6-6	-	TRBJ1-2	CASSTGALSHGYTF	TGTGCCAGCAGTACAGGGGCCTTATCCCATGGCTACACCTTC
-	TRBV7-8	-	TRBJ1-6	CASRVDTSNSPLHF	TGTGCCAGCAGAGTGGACACTAGTAATTCACCCCTCCACTTT
-	TRBV6-2/TRBV6-3	-	TRBJ1-5	CASSYGQTSNQPQHF	TGTGCCAGCAGTTACGGACAGACTAGCAATCAGCCCCAGCATTTT
TRBD2	TRBV3-1/TRBV3-2	-	TRBJ2-1	CASSQGASGGAIEQFF	TGTGCCAGCAGCCAAGGGGCTAGCGGGGGGGCGATTGAGCAGTTCTTC
-	TRBV6-5	-	TRBJ1-5	CASRPIRGQPQHF	TGTGCCAGCAGACCGATCAGGGGTCAGCCCCAGCATTTT
-	TRBV6-5	-	TRBJ2-2	CASNLHYSELFF	TGTGCCAGCAACCTACACTATTCGGAGCTGTTTTTT
TRBD1	TRBV27	-	TRBJ1-5	CASSFGRGLQPQHF	TGTGCCAGCAGTTTCGGCAGGGGGCTTCAGCCCCAGCATTTT
-	TRBV19	-	TRBJ1-2	CASSIWSGSYGYTF	TGTGCCAGTAGTATTTGGTCAGGCTCTTATGGCTACACCTTC
TRBD1	TRBV7-2	-	TRBJ1-5	CASSSRQGGIQPQHF	TGTGCCAGCAGCTCTAGACAGGGGGGTATTCAGCCCCAGCATTTT
TRBD1	TRBV6-7	-	TRBJ1-5	CASSYPGQGVPQPQHF	TGTGCCAGCAGTTACCCGGGACAGGGGGTACCTCAGCCCCAGCATTTT
TRBD1	TRBV5-1	-	TRBJ2-7	CASSSTGENEQYF	TGCGCCAGCAGCTCCACAGGGGAGAACGAGCAGTACTTC
-	TRBV28	-	TRBJ1-1	CASSLRGRDAFF	TGTGCCAGCAGTCTACGGGGTAGGGATGCTTTCTTT
-	TRBV4-3	-	TRBJ2-7	CASSQGLVVDEQYF	TGCGCCAGCAGCCAAGGACTAGTCGTTGACGAGCAGTACTTC
-	TRBV10-1	-	TRBJ1-5	CASSESPYGQPQHF	TGCGCCAGCAGTGAGTCTCCATACGGTCAGCCCCAGCATTTT
-	TRBV27	-	TRBJ1-2	CASSLTAYYGYTF	TGTGCCAGCAGCCTGACGGCATACTATGGCTACACCTTC
TRBD2	TRBV18	-	TRBJ2-3	CASSPQRGYTDTQYF	TGTGCCAGCTCACCACAGCGGGGGTACACAGATACGCAGTATTTT
-	TRBV6-5	-	TRBJ1-1	CASSYNPGLRTEAFF	TGTGCCAGCAGTTACAATCCAGGGTTGCGCACTGAAGCTTTCTTT